These 17 T cell receptor beta chains share one sample of origin, sequenced in a study of response to subunit inactivated influenza vaccine. Via MiXCR, TCRdb re-called the RT-PCR reads, giving one row per CDR3 protein. This table has about 780,000 distinct CDR3 sequences, about 18% appearing once. The input for sequencing was PBMCs from blood, taken about 5 days after vaccination. The receptors here all came from a man in his fifties or sixties who received an inactivated influenza vaccine.

This rearrangement joins TRBV25-1 to TRBJ1-2; 7 nucleotides line up with TRBD1. This CDR3 region has 13 residues. The germline V gene has CDR1 MGHDK and CDR2 SYGVNS. Unmatched junction bases numbered 7, after V lost 4 bases and J lost 8 bases. The DNA of the CDR3 is TGTGCCAGCAGTGTGGGACAGAGGCTCGGCTACACCTTC. Protein sequence: CASSVGQRLGYTF.

This clonotype was picked up a small number of times. The V and J genes are TRBV5-5 and TRBJ1-6, with no clear D. This CDR3 is built from 14 residues. Looked up from germline, CDR1 is SGHKS and CDR2 is YYEKEE (reference sequence). V lost 4 bases, J lost 5 bases, and 10 bases lay in between. The CDR3 sequence is CASSPDGDNSPLHF. CDR3 sequence (DNA): TGTGCCAGCAGCCCGGACGGGGATAATTCACCCCTCCACTTT.

V is TRBV10-3 and J is TRBJ1-6; D is ambiguous. Trimming stripped 6 bases from V and 8 bases from J, with 14 bases between. The CDR3 loop spans 14 amino acids. Germline CDR1 reads ENHRY; CDR2 reads SYGVKD. The CDR3 nucleotides read TGTGCCATCAGACCGAACACAAGGGATTCACCCCTCCACTTT. This translates into CAIRPNTRDSPLHF.

The DNA of the CDR3 is TGTGCCAGCAGCTCTCGACTAGCGGGAGAGTTCGCAGATACGCAGTATTTT. This sequence encodes CASSSRLAGEFADTQYF. V gene TRBV9 combines with J gene TRBJ2-3, with 12 bases matching TRBD2. Germline V gene data show CDR1 as SGDLS and CDR2 as YYNGEE. V lost 4 bases, J lost 4 bases, and 10 bases stayed unmatched. The CDR3 is 17 residues long.

The chain uses TRBV7-8 and TRBJ2-1; 7 bases align to TRBD2. With V trimmed by 1 base and J by 0 bases, 12 bases remained unmatched. CDR3 length equals 19 residues. Germline V lookup: CDR1 SGHVS, CDR2 FQNEAQ. This CDR3 reads CASSLESVIAGYSYNEQFF. CDR3 DNA: TGTGCCAGCAGCTTAGAATCTGTAATAGCGGGCTACTCCTACAATGAGCAGTTCTTC.

In this sample, this clonotype turned up many times. The rearrangement uses TRBV20-1 and TRBJ2-1; TRBD1 matches 12 bases. Losses at the gene ends were 2 bases for V and 4 bases for J; bases not matched to a gene: 6. This CDR3 is 16 amino acids long. Germline CDR1 reads DFQATT; CDR2 reads SNEGSKA (reference sequence). CDR3 coding DNA: TGCAGTGCTAGAAATCGGGACAGGGGGCGATACAATGAGCAGTTCTTC. This gives the protein CSARNRDRGRYNEQFF.

This rearrangement joins TRBV11-2 to TRBJ2-7; 8 bases match TRBD1. This CDR3 is built from 16 residues. Germline V gene lookup returns CDR1 SGHAT and CDR2 FQNNGV. V gave up 1 base and J gave up 3 bases; unmatched junction bases: 8. This CDR3 is CASSLVSQGAYYEQYF. CDR3 bases: TGTGCCAGCAGCTTAGTGAGCCAGGGGGCTTACTACGAGCAGTACTTC.

V is TRBV4-1 and J is TRBJ2-5; D remains unclear. V was pared by 1 base and J by 3 bases, with 6 bases between. The CDR3 is made up of 13 amino acids. In germline, CDR1 is MGHRA, CDR2 YSYEKL. CDR3 loop: CASSQVIKETQYF. CDR3 coding DNA: TGCGCCAGCAGCCAAGTTATAAAAGAGACCCAGTACTTC.

This sequence joins TRBV11-1 and TRBJ2-7, with 13 bases aligning to TRBD2. Germline CDR1 is SGHAT and CDR2 is FQDESV (reference sequence). J lost 0 bases, V lost 1 base, and 9 bases had no gene match. This CDR3 has 19 residues. As DNA, the CDR3 is TGTGCCAGCAGCTTAGGGGGGGGACTAGCGGGACCTTACTCCTACGAGCAGTACTTC. Its protein is CASSLGGGLAGPYSYEQYF.

The gene calls are TRBV10-3 and TRBJ2-1, with TRBD2 identical over 13 bases. The CDR3 is 15 amino acids. V shed 9 bases, J shed 6 bases, and the junction held 8 bases outside the gene matches. In germline, CDR1 is ENHRY, CDR2 SYGVKD. The CDR3 reads CAITSGREQPNEQFF. For the CDR3, the DNA is TGTGCCATAACTAGCGGGAGGGAGCAACCCAATGAGCAGTTCTTC.

This clonotype came up a few times. The chain uses TRBV27 and TRBJ1-6; D unclear. Germline V gene sequence: CDR1 MNHEY, CDR2 SMNVEV (reference sequence). CDR3 length equals 16 residues. V gave up 1 base and J gave up 6 bases, with 13 bases separating them. As DNA, the CDR3 is TGTGCCAGCAGTTTATGGGTGGGAGGCGCTAATTCACCCCTCCACTTT. Protein product: CASSLWVGGANSPLHF.

CDR3 DNA sequence: TGCAGTGCTCCGCTAGCGGGGGTGTACGAGCAGTACTTC. Protein: CSAPLAGVYEQYF. The chain employs TRBV20-1 and TRBJ2-7, with 10 bases identical to TRBD2. Unmatched junction bases numbered 5, after V lost 5 bases and J lost 4 bases. This CDR3 has 13 amino acids. The germline CDR1 and CDR2 sequences are DFQATT and SNEGSKA (reference sequence).

The V gene is TRBV18, the J gene TRBJ2-5, with 8 bases matching TRBD2. Germline CDR1 KGHSH, CDR2 LQKENI. V lost 8 bases to trimming and J lost 2 bases; unmatched junction nucleotides: 4. The CDR3 contains 13 residues. The DNA of the CDR3 is TGTGCCAGCGCACGGGGGGGTCAAGAGACCCAGTACTTC. Residues: CASARGGQETQYF.

This clonotype came up many times. The chain has TRBV24-1 and TRBJ2-1; weak D call: TRBD2 (5 bases). Germline CDR1 reads KGHDR; CDR2 reads SFDVKD. The V end lost 4 bases, the J end lost 6 bases, and 21 bases lay between the germline ends. This CDR3 is 17 amino acids long. CDR3 nucleotide sequence: TGTGCCACCAGTGACCCCACCCGAAAGGGAGCGTTCAATGAGCAGTTCTTC. It encodes CATSDPTRKGAFNEQFF.

The CDR3 loop reads CASSQRQGKGETQYF. The CDR3 DNA is TGTGCCAGCAGCCAGCGACAGGGTAAAGGGGAGACCCAGTACTTC. The rearrangement uses TRBV7-9 and TRBJ2-5; 7 bases match TRBD1. The V gene's germline CDR1 is SEHNR and CDR2 FQNEAQ (reference sequence). The CDR3 has 15 residues. Trimming cost V 5 bases and J 5 bases; bases outside gene matches: 11.

This rearrangement joins TRBV20-1 to TRBJ2-1; 7 nucleotides align to TRBD1. CDR1 and CDR2 (germline): DFQATT, SNEGSKA (reference sequence). The CDR3 totals 13 residues. J lost 3 bases, V lost 4 bases, and 3 bases had no gene match. In nucleotides, the CDR3 is TGCAGTGCTATGCAGGGGGACTACAATGAGCAGTTCTTC. It translates to CSAMQGDYNEQFF.

The genes are TRBV27 and TRBJ2-2; no firm D call. Trimming pared 5 bases from V and 5 bases from J, leaving 9 bases between. CDR1 MNHEY and CDR2 SMNVEV come from the germline V gene (reference sequence). This CDR3 is built from 13 residues. The CDR3 region is CASSTKWTGELFF. The CDR3 DNA follows: TGTGCCAGCAGTACTAAGTGGACCGGGGAGCTGTTTTTT.